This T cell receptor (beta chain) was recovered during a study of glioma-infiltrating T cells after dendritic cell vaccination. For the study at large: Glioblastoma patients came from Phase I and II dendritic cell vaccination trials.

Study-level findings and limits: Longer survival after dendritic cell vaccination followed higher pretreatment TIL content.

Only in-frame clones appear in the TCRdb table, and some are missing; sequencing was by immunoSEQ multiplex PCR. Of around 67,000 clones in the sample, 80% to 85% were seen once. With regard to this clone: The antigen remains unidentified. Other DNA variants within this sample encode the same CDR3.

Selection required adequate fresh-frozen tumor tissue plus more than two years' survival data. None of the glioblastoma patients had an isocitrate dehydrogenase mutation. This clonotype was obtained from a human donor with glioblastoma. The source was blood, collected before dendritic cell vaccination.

CDR3 amino acids: CASSEGGSGNTIYF. The DNA of the CDR3 is TGTGCCAGCAGTGAAGGGGGTTCTGGAAACACCATATATTTT. V usage is TRBV9 and J usage is TRBJ1-3; possibly TRBD1 for D (6 bases). V was trimmed by 5 bases and J by 1 base, leaving 10 bases between them. The length of the CDR3 is 14 residues. Germline CDR1 and CDR2: SGDLS and YYNGEE.